The 12 T cell receptor beta chains below were found in one sample sequenced in a study of cytomegalovirus exposure and HLA in healthy donors. 60 Vbeta and 13 Jbeta primers were used in PCR. Assay: immunoSEQ multiplex PCR; the TCRdb copy retains only in-frame clones and omits some. The sample has 65,000 to 85,000 clones. Specimen: PBMCs. The receptors here all came from a woman aged 60-75 years in good health and CMV-seronegative.

The chain uses TRBV6-5 and TRBJ1-2, with 8 bases matching TRBD1. Per the germline V gene, CDR1 is MNHEY and CDR2 is SVGAGI. The CDR3 sequence is 15 residues long. Trimming at V came to 3 bases and at J to 4 bases, leaving 7 bases not matched to a gene. CDR3 sequence reads: CASSYPAGGSYGYTF. The CDR3 DNA reads as TGTGCCAGCAGTTATCCCGCAGGGGGCTCCTATGGCTACACCTTC.

J is TRBJ2-2 and V is TRBV7-9; 7 positions agree with TRBD2. V was clipped by 4 bases and J by 4 bases; unmatched bases: 9. This CDR3 region has 16 residues. Germline CDR1 is SEHNR and CDR2 is FQNEAQ (reference sequence). The CDR3 is CASSSLGAGVTGELFF. In nucleotides, the CDR3 is TGTGCCAGCAGCTCGCTCGGGGCGGGAGTCACCGGGGAGCTGTTTTTT.

The chain recombines TRBV19 with TRBJ1-5, with D possibly TRBD1 on 5 matching bases. The CDR3 is 16 amino acids. V lost 6 bases to trimming and J lost 0 bases, with 15 bases between them. The V gene's germline CDR1 is LNHDA and CDR2 SQIVND (reference sequence). CDR3: CASSRLDSHSNQPQHF. The CDR3, as DNA: TGTGCCAGTAGCCGACTAGACAGTCATAGCAATCAGCCCCAGCATTTT. The full variable domain, completed using reference TRBV19 and TRBJ1-5, is DGGITQSPKYLFRKEGQNVTLSCEQNLNHDAMYWYRQDPGQGLRLIYYSQIVNDFQKGDIAEGYSVSREKKESFPLTVTSAQKNPTAFYLCASSRLDSHSNQPQHFGDGTRLSIL.

The V call is TRBV13, the J call TRBJ2-1, with 8 nucleotides matching TRBD2. Germline-derived CDR1 and CDR2 are PRHDT and FYEKMQ (reference sequence). The V and J ends lost 0 bases and 4 bases, in that order; junction bases with no gene match: 8. This CDR3 spans 17 amino acids. The CDR3 nucleotides are TGTGCCAGCAGCTTAGGACCCCGGCTAGCGGGTTACAATGAGCAGTTCTTC. Protein product: CASSLGPRLAGYNEQFF.

This chain connects TRBV4-3 to TRBJ2-7, with D unclear. This CDR3 contains 13 residues. Germline values: CDR1 LGHNA, CDR2 YSLEER. The V end was cut by 0 bases, the J end by 1 base, with 4 bases between. CDR3 DNA sequence: TGCGCCAGCAGCCAAGACTTGTCCTACGAGCAGTACTTC. Its protein product is CASSQDLSYEQYF.

The rearrangement uses TRBV11-3 and TRBJ2-3; D gene ambiguous. The V gene's germline CDR1 is SGHNT and CDR2 YENEEA. CDR3 size: 14 residues. V shed 2 bases and J shed 0 bases, with 6 bases lying between them. CDR3 sequence (DNA): TGTGCCAGCAGCTTACTACCGAGCACAGATACGCAGTATTTT. Its protein is CASSLLPSTDTQYF.

This chain joins TRBV10-1 and TRBJ2-7; D possibly corresponds to TRBD2 (6 bases). The CDR3 is made up of 16 amino acids. Germline V gene lookup returns CDR1 WNHNN and CDR2 SYGVQD (reference sequence). V was cut by 9 bases and J by 4 bases, with 25 bases left in between. CDR3 coding DNA: TGCGCCAGGTGTGGGTTTACTAGCTCTTATCCTTACGAGCAGTACTTC. Translating it yields CARCGFTSSYPYEQYF.

The V and J genes are TRBV28 and TRBJ2-7, with D perhaps matching TRBD1 (6 bases). Germline CDR1 and CDR2: MDHEN and SYDVKM. Trimming took off 8 bases at V and 3 bases at J, with 11 bases between the two ends. This CDR3 comprises 12 residues. The chain's CDR3 is CASHRVGYEQYF. DNA for the CDR3: TGTGCCAGCCACAGGGTTGGCTACGAGCAGTACTTC.

The chain employs TRBV7-9 and TRBJ2-2; perhaps TRBD1 as D (6 bases). Trimming pared 1 base from V and 3 bases from J, leaving 6 bases between. Germline V gives CDR1 SEHNR, CDR2 FQNEAQ (reference sequence). The CDR3 has 14 amino acids. CDR3 coding DNA: TGTGCCAGCAGCTTAGGGACAGACACCGGGGAGCTGTTTTTT. This encodes CASSLGTDTGELFF.

The V call is TRBV7-6, the J call TRBJ1-2, with TRBD1 matching 11 bases. This CDR3 is 17 amino acids long. CDR1 SGHVS and CDR2 FNYEAQ come from the germline V gene. With V trimmed by 0 bases and J by 3 bases, 6 bases remained unmatched. CDR3 sequence: CASSLAGWGQGDYGYTF. In nucleotides, the CDR3 is TGTGCCAGCAGCTTAGCGGGCTGGGGACAGGGGGACTATGGCTACACCTTC.

The CDR3 region has the DNA TGTGCCAGTAGTATCCAAACAGCCGGTTATCAGCCCCAGCATTTT. Its translation: CASSIQTAGYQPQHF. The chain uses TRBV19 and TRBJ1-5, with no clear D. V dropped 3 bases and J dropped 5 bases, with 14 bases sitting between them. Germline loops: CDR1 LNHDA, CDR2 SQIVND (reference sequence). This CDR3 has 15 amino acids.

V is TRBV30 and J is TRBJ2-2; D is uncertain. The length of the CDR3 is 14 residues. Trimming left V 0 bases short and J 8 bases short, with 13 bases between. From germline, CDR1 is GTSNPN and CDR2 SVGIG (reference sequence). The CDR3 here is CAWSVRVGLGELFF. As DNA, the CDR3 is TGTGCCTGGAGTGTACGGGTCGGTTTGGGGGAGCTGTTTTTT.